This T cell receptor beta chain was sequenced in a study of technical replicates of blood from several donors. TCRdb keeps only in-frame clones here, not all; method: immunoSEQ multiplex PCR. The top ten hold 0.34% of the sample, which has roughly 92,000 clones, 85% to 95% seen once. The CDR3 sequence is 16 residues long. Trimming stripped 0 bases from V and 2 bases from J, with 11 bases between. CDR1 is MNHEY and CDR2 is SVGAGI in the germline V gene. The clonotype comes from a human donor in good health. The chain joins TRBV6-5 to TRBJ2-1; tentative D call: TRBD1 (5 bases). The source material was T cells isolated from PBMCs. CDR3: CASSYSMGLAYNEQFF. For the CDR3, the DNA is TGTGCCAGCAGTTACTCGATGGGGCTAGCCTACAATGAGCAGTTCTTC.